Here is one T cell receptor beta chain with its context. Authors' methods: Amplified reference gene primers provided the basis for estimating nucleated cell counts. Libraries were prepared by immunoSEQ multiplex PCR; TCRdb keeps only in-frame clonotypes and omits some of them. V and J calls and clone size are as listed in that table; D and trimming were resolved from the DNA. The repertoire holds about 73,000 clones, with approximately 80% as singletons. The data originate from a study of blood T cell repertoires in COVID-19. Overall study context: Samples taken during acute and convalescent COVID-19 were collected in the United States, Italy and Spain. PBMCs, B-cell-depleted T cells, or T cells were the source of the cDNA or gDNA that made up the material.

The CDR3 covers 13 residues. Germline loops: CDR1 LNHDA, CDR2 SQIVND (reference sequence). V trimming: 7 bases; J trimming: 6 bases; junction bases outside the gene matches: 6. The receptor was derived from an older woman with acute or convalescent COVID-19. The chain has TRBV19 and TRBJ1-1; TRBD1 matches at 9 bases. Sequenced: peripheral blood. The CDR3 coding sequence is TGTGCCAGTAATCCGGGACAGGGAGCTGAAGCTTTCTTT. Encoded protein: CASNPGQGAEAFF.